These 9 T cell receptor beta chains came from one sample sequenced in a study of blood T cell repertoires in COVID-19. Only in-frame clones appear in the TCRdb table, and some are missing; sequencing was by immunoSEQ multiplex PCR. Altogether 66,000 or so clones are present, roughly 78% being singletons, with the ten largest covering 9% to 10%. Sequenced: peripheral blood. These receptors were taken from a human donor in a cohort sampled during active COVID-19.

The chain has TRBV7-2 and TRBJ2-1, with 7 bases matching TRBD2. V gave up 5 bases and J gave up 10 bases; unmatched junction bases: 20. Germline V gene sequence: CDR1 SGHTA, CDR2 FQGNSA. This CDR3 contains 17 residues. In DNA form, the CDR3 reads TGTGCCAGCAGCCTAGGCCCTAGCGGCACTACAATCGGGGAGCAGTTCTTC. Translating gives CASSLGPSGTTIGEQFF.

V gene TRBV28 combines with J gene TRBJ2-7, with 9 bases aligning to TRBD1. Germline loops: CDR1 MDHEN, CDR2 SYDVKM. The CDR3 loop spans 13 amino acids. Trimming cost V 8 bases and J 5 bases; bases outside gene matches: 7. The CDR3 spells CASGTGGGHEQYF. In nucleotides, the CDR3 is TGTGCCAGCGGAACAGGGGGCGGCCACGAGCAGTACTTC. Filled out from reference TRBV28 and TRBJ2-7, the complete variable domain reads DVKVTQSSRYLVKRTGEKVFLECVQDMDHENMFWYRQDPGLGLRLIYFSYDVKMKEKGDIPEGYSVSREKKERFSLILESASTNQTSMYLCASGTGGGHEQYFGPGTRLTVT.

This chain uses TRBV20-1 with TRBJ1-2; maybe TRBD1 (6 bases). CDR3 length: 13 residues. V gave up 3 bases and J gave up 5 bases, with 13 bases separating them. Germline CDR1 and CDR2: DFQATT and SNEGSKA (reference sequence). The CDR3 here is CSASWTAGYGYTF. Written as DNA, the CDR3 is TGCAGTGCTAGTTGGACAGCCGGGTATGGCTACACCTTC.

The chain joins TRBV5-6 to TRBJ2-1, with 10 bases fitting TRBD2. Per germline, CDR1 SGHDT and CDR2 YYEEEE. This CDR3 contains 17 residues. The V gene end was trimmed by 4 bases and the J gene end by 2 bases; junction bases not matched to a gene: 9. The CDR3 bases are TGTGCCAGCAGCCCCACTAGCGGGGCCCCCGCCTACAATGAGCAGTTCTTC. Protein sequence: CASSPTSGAPAYNEQFF.

This chain links TRBV6-2 or TRBV6-3 with TRBJ2-7; 8 bases match TRBD2. Trimming took 7 bases from V and 3 from J; bases not matched to a gene: 11. Germline assignment: CDR1 MNHEY and CDR2 SVGEGT. This CDR3 is 15 amino acids long. The CDR3 coding sequence is TGTGCCAGCATCCCCGAAGGGACTAGAGGCTACGAGCAGTACTTC. It specifies CASIPEGTRGYEQYF.

The rearrangement uses TRBV9 and TRBJ2-7; TRBD1 matches 11 bases. Germline V gene lookup returns CDR1 SGDLS and CDR2 YYNGEE. Unmatched junction bases numbered 7, after V lost 4 bases and J lost 4 bases. The CDR3 loop spans 15 amino acids. CDR3 in DNA: TGTGCCAGCAGCTTCGGGACAGGGGGAAGGTACGAGCAGTACTTC. It yields the protein CASSFGTGGRYEQYF. Combining the CDR3 with reference TRBV9 and TRBJ2-7 gives the whole variable domain DSGVTQTPKHLITATGQRVTLRCSPRSGDLSVYWYQQSLDQGLQFLIQYYNGEERAKGNILERFSAQQFPDLHSELNLSSLELGDSALYFCASSFGTGGRYEQYFGPGTRLTVT.

The gene calls are TRBV19 and TRBJ1-2, with D possibly TRBD1 on 6 matching bases. The CDR3 consists of 16 residues. Per the germline V gene, CDR1 is LNHDA and CDR2 is SQIVND (reference sequence). Trimming removed 4 bases at V and 8 bases at J, with 23 bases between. The CDR3 loop is CASSTREGGSVGGYTF. The DNA of the CDR3 is TGTGCCAGTAGTACTAGGGAGGGGGGTTCCGTTGGAGGCTACACCTTC.

The chain couples TRBV6-5 to TRBJ2-7, with 12 bases identical to TRBD2. The V gene's germline CDR1 is MNHEY and CDR2 SVGAGI. There are 14 residues in the CDR3. The V gene end was trimmed by 6 bases and the J gene end by 9 bases; junction bases not matched to a gene: 9. This CDR3 is CASSRGLAGAGQYF. The CDR3 nucleotides are TGTGCCAGCAGCAGGGGACTAGCGGGCGCCGGGCAGTACTTC.

The rearrangement joins TRBV5-6 to TRBJ1-6; 7 bases are a match to TRBD1. V gave up 1 base and J gave up 3 bases; unmatched junction bases: 4. CDR1 and CDR2 from the germline V gene are SGHDT and YYEEEE. The CDR3 has 16 residues. The CDR3 sequence: CASSLQGVYYNSPLHF. The CDR3 DNA follows: TGTGCCAGCAGCTTGCAGGGGGTTTACTATAATTCACCCCTCCACTTT.